One TCR beta chain is described in this entry. Its binding antigen is unknown. Within one base of it there is no much larger clone, and no base qualities were kept. CDR1 LGHNA and CDR2 YSLEER were looked up in the germline V gene. The CDR3 numbers 13 residues from cysteine through phenylalanine. This entry keeps only the CDR3 DNA: 39 bases, framed from base 1. V and J are truncated by 9 bases and 4 bases respectively, leaving an intervening sequence of 13 bases. The sample comes from a study of technical replicates of blood from a few donors (dated by TCRdb to 2015 to 2018). The library was prepared using the immunoSEQ multiplex PCR assay. TCRdb re-hosts the immuneACCESS table, in-frame sequences only. Its copies lack some clones; in the studies checked, an unresolved V gene accounts for under half of them, and the cause for the rest is not known. The table for this sample lists about 56,000 clones; around 93% of them were counted only once. The ten largest account for about 4% of the sample.

The sample was PBMCs. The V and J segments used are TRBV4-3 and TRBJ2-1; the D gene is possibly TRBD2, with 5 bases matching. The receptor's source is a human donor in good health. Some clones in this sample may be carry-over from other donors' samples. The sequence in DNA is TGCGCCAGTTCGACCGAGGGTTACAATGAGCAGTTCTTC. Translated, this gives CASSTEGYNEQFF.